This T cell receptor (beta chain) was recorded in a study of prognosis after radiotherapy for stage I lung cancer. Study as a whole: Non-small cell lung cancer patients at stage I were enrolled between early 2018 and 2019. Study results and limitations: Counted unique TCR clones declined after stereotactic body radiation therapy (median about 9,700 versus 6,500).

The CDR3 contains 15 residues. The germline gives CDR1 WSHSY, CDR2 SAAADI. The authors drew around 6.2 milliliters of peripheral blood at each of two time points. With respect to this clonotype: What it recognizes is unknown. One end of the junction varies from germline; a read error may be responsible.

Genomic DNA served as the source from which two-round multiplex PCR generated TCR beta CDR3 amplicons. The first round of PCR was done with primers that matched each TRBV and TRBJ gene. Using its own MiXCR run on the multiplex PCR reads, TCRdb lists one record per CDR3 protein. The repertoire holds fewer than 40,000 distinct CDR3 sequences, with around 43% as singletons. This sample comprised PBMCs, obtained before or after stereotactic body radiation therapy (not recorded which). The genes are TRBV10-2 and TRBJ1-6; a weak D match, TRBD1 (5 bases). This TCR was sampled from a donor aged 50 or older with non-small cell lung cancer. CDR3 nucleotide sequence: TGCGCCGGCAGTGTTGGCAGGGTTTATAATTCACCCCTCCACTTT. This sequence encodes CAGSVGRVYNSPLHF.